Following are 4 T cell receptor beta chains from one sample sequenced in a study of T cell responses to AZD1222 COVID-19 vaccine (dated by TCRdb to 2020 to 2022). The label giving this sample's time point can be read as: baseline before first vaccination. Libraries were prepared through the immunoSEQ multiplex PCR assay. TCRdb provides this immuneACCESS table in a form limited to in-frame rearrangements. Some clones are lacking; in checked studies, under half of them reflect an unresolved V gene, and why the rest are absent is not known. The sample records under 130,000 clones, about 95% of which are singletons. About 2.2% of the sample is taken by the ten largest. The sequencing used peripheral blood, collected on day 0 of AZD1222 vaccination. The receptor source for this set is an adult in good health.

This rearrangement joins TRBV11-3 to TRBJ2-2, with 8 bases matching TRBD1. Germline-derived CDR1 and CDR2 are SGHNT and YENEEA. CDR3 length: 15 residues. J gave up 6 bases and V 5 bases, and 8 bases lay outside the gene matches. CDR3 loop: CASSLGQGIPGELFF. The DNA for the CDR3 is TGTGCCAGCAGCCTAGGACAGGGCATACCCGGGGAGCTGTTTTTT.

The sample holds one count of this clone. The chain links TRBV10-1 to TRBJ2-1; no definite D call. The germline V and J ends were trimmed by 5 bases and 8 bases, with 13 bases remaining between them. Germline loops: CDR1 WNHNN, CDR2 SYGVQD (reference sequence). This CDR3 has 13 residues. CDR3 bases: TGCGCCAGCAGTTCCAGACCGCGGCATGAGCAGTTCTTC. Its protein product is CASSSRPRHEQFF.

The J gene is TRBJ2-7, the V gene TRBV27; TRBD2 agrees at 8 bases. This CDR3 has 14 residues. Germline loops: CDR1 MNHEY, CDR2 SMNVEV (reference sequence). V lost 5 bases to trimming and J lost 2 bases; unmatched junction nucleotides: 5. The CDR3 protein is CASSPRGGTYEQYF. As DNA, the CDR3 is TGTGCCAGCAGTCCACGGGGGGGAACCTACGAGCAGTACTTC.

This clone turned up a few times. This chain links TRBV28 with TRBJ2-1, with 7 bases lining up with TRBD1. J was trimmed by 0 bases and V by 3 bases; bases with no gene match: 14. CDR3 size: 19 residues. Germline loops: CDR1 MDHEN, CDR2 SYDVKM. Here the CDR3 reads CASSLWENRGVGSYNEQFF. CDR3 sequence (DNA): TGTGCCAGCAGTTTGTGGGAGAACAGGGGTGTCGGCTCCTACAATGAGCAGTTCTTC. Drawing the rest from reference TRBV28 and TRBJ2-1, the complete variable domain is DVKVTQSSRYLVKRTGEKVFLECVQDMDHENMFWYRQDPGLGLRLIYFSYDVKMKEKGDIPEGYSVSREKKERFSLILESASTNQTSMYLCASSLWENRGVGSYNEQFFGPGTRLTVL.